Below, 15 T cell receptor beta chains from the same sample are listed, as sequenced in a study of OX40 agonist ivuxolimab in advanced cancers. Using immunoSEQ multiplex PCR, the repertoire was profiled, and TCRdb retains in-frame clones only, with some absent. This repertoire shows 70,000 or so clones, around nine tenths found once; its top ten account for approximately 0.5%. This specimen was CD4+ or CD8+ T cells sorted from blood, taken in a trial of the OX40 agonist ivuxolimab. Receptors were obtained from an adult with an advanced solid tumor such as melanoma, head and neck, liver or kidney cancer.

This chain links TRBV6-1 with TRBJ1-3; D uncertain. The CDR3 is 15 amino acids. The ends were cut back, 0 bases at V and 10 bases at J, with 16 bases in the middle. From germline, CDR1 is MNHNS and CDR2 SASEGT. For the CDR3, the DNA is TGTGCCAGCAGTGAAGCGCTTCAAGCCCCCGTAACCATATATTTT. It codes for CASSEALQAPVTIYF.

The chain uses TRBV4-2 and TRBJ2-1, with 9 bases that match TRBD2. Germline V gene data show CDR1 as LGHNA and CDR2 as YNFKEQ. The J segment lost 5 bases and the V segment lost 1 base, leaving 6 bases of the junction unmatched. The CDR3 covers 16 residues. CDR3 in DNA: TGTGCCAGCAGCCAAGTAGGCGGGAGGGTCGACAATGAGCAGTTCTTC. Amino acid sequence: CASSQVGGRVDNEQFF.

This clone came up once. The chain carries TRBV4-2 and TRBJ2-3; possibly TRBD2 for D (6 bases). Deletions cut 1 base from V and 4 bases from J, with 12 bases between. CDR3 length equals 15 residues. Looked up from germline, CDR1 is LGHNA and CDR2 is YNFKEQ. CDR3 amino acids: CASSQGGGTPDTQYF. CDR3 bases: TGTGCCAGCAGCCAAGGGGGCGGGACCCCAGATACGCAGTATTTT.

CDR3 region: CASSEHGSQTYEQYF. The CDR3 nucleotides read TGTGCCAGCAGTGAACATGGGAGTCAGACCTACGAGCAGTACTTC. The chain combines TRBV2 with TRBJ2-5; TRBD2 is a possible D gene (5 bases). The J call may be in error: the DNA end matches TRBJ2-7 better. Per germline, CDR1 SNHLY and CDR2 FYNNEI. The CDR3 length is 15 residues.

Here the CDR3 reads CATSRVGAYEQYF. CDR3 DNA: TGTGCCACCAGCAGAGTGGGCGCCTACGAGCAGTACTTC. This rearrangement joins TRBV15 to TRBJ2-7; D gene unclear. Germline assignment: CDR1 LNHNV and CDR2 YYDKDF (reference sequence). The CDR3 has 13 amino acids. Trimming removed 1 base at V and 2 bases at J, with 6 bases between. The full variable domain, rest sourced from reference TRBV15 and TRBJ2-7, is DAMVIQNPRYQVTQFGKPVTLSCSQTLNHNVMYWYQQKSSQAPKLLFHYYDKDFNNEADTPDNFQSRRPNTSFCFLDIRSPGLGDTAMYLCATSRVGAYEQYFGPGTRLTVT.

The V call is TRBV19, the J call TRBJ1-3; D unresolved. The germline gives CDR1 LNHDA, CDR2 SQIVND (reference sequence). Trimming shortened V by 6 bases and J by 8 bases, and 17 bases separated the two germline ends. This CDR3 is 14 amino acids long. CDR3 in DNA: TGTGCCAGTAGAAGGGCACTCCAAGTTGACACCATATATTTT. Its translation: CASRRALQVDTIYF.

The chain carries TRBV7-3 and TRBJ2-5; 10 bases match TRBD1. J gave up 5 bases and V 5 bases, and 8 bases lay outside the gene matches. There are 15 residues in the CDR3. The germline V gene encodes CDR1 SGHTA and CDR2 FQGTGA. The CDR3 here is CASSPGTGVQETQYF. The CDR3 region has the DNA TGTGCCAGCAGCCCAGGGACAGGGGTCCAGGAGACCCAGTACTTC.

This chain joins TRBV19 and TRBJ1-5; no reliable D call. The V end lost 1 base, the J end lost 1 base, and 5 bases lay between the germline ends. The CDR3 totals 14 residues. The germline V gene encodes CDR1 LNHDA and CDR2 SQIVND (reference sequence). As DNA, the CDR3 is TGTGCCAGTAGTATAGGGAACAGCAATCAGCCCCAGCATTTT. Amino acid sequence: CASSIGNSNQPQHF.

This clone appeared a few times. The CDR3 DNA reads TGCAGCGTTGGACAGCGAGGTGAGCAGTTCTTC. Residues: CSVGQRGEQFF. This sequence joins TRBV29-1 and TRBJ2-1; possible D gene TRBD1, 5 bases. Germline assignment: CDR1 SQVTM and CDR2 ANQGSEA. V shed 4 bases and J shed 9 bases, with 10 bases lying between them. The CDR3 consists of 11 residues.

The chain links TRBV10-3 to TRBJ1-1; D is unclear. Per germline, CDR1 ENHRY and CDR2 SYGVKD. The V gene lost 0 bases and the J gene lost 0 bases, with 8 bases spanning the gap. CDR3 length: 15 amino acids. CDR3 loop: CAISESGNMNTEAFF. CDR3 in DNA: TGTGCCATCAGTGAGTCGGGGAATATGAACACTGAAGCTTTCTTT.

V is TRBV7-2 and J is TRBJ1-6; 7 bases match TRBD1. The CDR3 has 14 amino acids. V lost 5 bases, J lost 12 bases, and 10 bases stayed unmatched. Germline-derived CDR1 and CDR2 are SGHTA and FQGNSA. CDR3 protein: CASSRDRVEGPLHF. DNA for the CDR3: TGTGCCAGCAGCCGAGACAGGGTCGAGGGACCCCTCCACTTT. Complete variable domain (other parts from reference TRBV7-2 and TRBJ1-6): GAGVSQSPSNKVTEKGKDVELRCDPISGHTALYWYRQSLGQGLEFLIYFQGNSAPDKSGLPSDRFSAERTGGSVSTLTIQRTQQEDSAVYLCASSRDRVEGPLHFGNGTRLTVT.

This chain links TRBV15 with TRBJ2-5, with TRBD1 as a possible D gene (6 bases). V shed 4 bases and J shed 1 base, with 10 bases lying between them. Germline CDR1 is LNHNV and CDR2 is YYDKDF (reference sequence). The CDR3 covers 14 residues. The CDR3 DNA follows: TGTGCCACCAGCATACAGGGTACCCAAGAGACCCAGTACTTC. Translated, it gives CATSIQGTQETQYF.

The V and J genes are TRBV18 and TRBJ1-5; maybe TRBD1 (6 bases). Trimming cost V 3 bases and J 6 bases, with 15 bases left between them. Germline loops: CDR1 KGHSH, CDR2 LQKENI. The CDR3 loop spans 15 amino acids. CDR3 sequence: CASSPLGGAGQPQHF. The CDR3 bases are TGTGCCAGCTCACCTCTAGGGGGGGCAGGTCAGCCCCAGCATTTT. The entire variable domain, with the rest obtained from reference TRBV18 and TRBJ1-5, is as follows: NAGVMQNPRHLVRRRGQEARLRCSPMKGHSHVYWYRQLPEEGLKFMVYLQKENIIDESGMPKERFSAEFPKEGPSILRIQQVVRGDSAAYFCASSPLGGAGQPQHFGDGTRLSIL.

The chain employs TRBV5-1 and TRBJ2-7; TRBD2 matches at 8 bases. With 4 bases clipped from V and 0 bases from J, the junction kept 6 bases outside the gene matches. Germline V CDR1 and CDR2: SGHRS, YFSETQ. The CDR3 runs 15 residues. The CDR3 loop is CASSPGGGNSYEQYF. CDR3 bases: TGCGCCAGCAGCCCCGGGGGGGGCAACTCCTACGAGCAGTACTTC.

The rearrangement links TRBV14 to TRBJ2-7; 7 bases map to TRBD1. CDR1 is SGHDN and CDR2 is FVKESK in the germline V gene. The CDR3 totals 13 residues. V lost 5 bases to trimming and J lost 2 bases; unmatched junction nucleotides: 3. Here the CDR3 reads CASSTGVTYEQYF. The CDR3 DNA follows: TGTGCCAGCAGCACAGGGGTTACCTACGAGCAGTACTTC.